This TCR beta chain was captured by sequencing in a study of cytotoxic CD8 clonotypes in ibrutinib-treated CLL. Across the whole study: Responses: approximately 24 partial, 2 complete; after median around 64 months, approximately 14 stayed remitted, approximately twelve progressed.

The method was immunoSEQ multiplex PCR; TCRdb's version includes in-frame clones alone and lacks a portion of them. The repertoire has about 300,000 clones, approximately 76% of them found once; the top ten carry roughly 5%. CDR1 and CDR2 from the germline V gene are LNHNV and YYDKDF (reference sequence). The CDR3 is 17 amino acids. The V gene end was trimmed by 5 bases and the J gene end by 1 base; junction bases not matched to a gene: 12. The sequence derives from a human donor with chronic lymphocytic leukemia. The source material was PBMCs, sampled at disease progression, from a patient treated with ibrutinib. The chain uses TRBV15 and TRBJ1-1; TRBD1 matches 8 bases. CDR3 protein: CATSLTPGQGRNTEAFF. The CDR3 DNA sequence: TGTGCCACCAGCCTGACACCCGGACAGGGACGGAACACTGAAGCTTTCTTT.